This TCR beta chain was captured by sequencing in a study of cytomegalovirus exposure and HLA in healthy donors. V gave up 6 bases and J gave up 1 base, with 17 bases separating them. This CDR3 comprises 16 residues. Germline V gene data show CDR1 as MDHEN and CDR2 as SYDVKM. TCRdb keeps only in-frame clones here, not all; method: immunoSEQ multiplex PCR. This table has about 350,000 clones, 87% appearing once. The clonotype comes from a woman in her twenties or thirties in good health and CMV-seropositive. Sequenced input: PBMCs. The chain carries TRBV28 and TRBJ2-3; possibly TRBD1 for D (7 bases). Written as DNA, the CDR3 is TGTGCCAGCAGCCTGAGGGGGCGGGAAGGCACAGATACGCAGTATTTT. Its translation: CASSLRGREGTDTQYF.